Detailed here is one T cell receptor beta chain. Its antigen is undetermined. The trim removed 4 bases at V and 8 bases at J, leaving 7 bases unmatched. Germline CDR1 reads MNHEY; CDR2 reads SVGAGI. The CDR3 has 16 residues. These data come from a study of T cell responses to AZD1222 COVID-19 vaccine. Whole-study findings and limits: As reported, nearly half of all spike-specific TCRs target variant regions that are unmutated.

Assay: immunoSEQ multiplex PCR; the TCRdb copy retains only in-frame clones and omits some. The sample records around 130,000 clones, 80% to 95% being singletons. This chain uses TRBV6-5 with TRBJ2-1; the match to TRBD2 covers 14 bases. Source: peripheral blood, taken 28 days after the second AZD1222 dose. This receptor was identified in an adult who received the AZD1222 COVID-19 vaccine. The CDR3 spells CASSSGLAGDGDEQFF. Written as DNA, the CDR3 is TGTGCCAGCAGTTCGGGACTAGCGGGAGATGGTGATGAGCAGTTCTTC.